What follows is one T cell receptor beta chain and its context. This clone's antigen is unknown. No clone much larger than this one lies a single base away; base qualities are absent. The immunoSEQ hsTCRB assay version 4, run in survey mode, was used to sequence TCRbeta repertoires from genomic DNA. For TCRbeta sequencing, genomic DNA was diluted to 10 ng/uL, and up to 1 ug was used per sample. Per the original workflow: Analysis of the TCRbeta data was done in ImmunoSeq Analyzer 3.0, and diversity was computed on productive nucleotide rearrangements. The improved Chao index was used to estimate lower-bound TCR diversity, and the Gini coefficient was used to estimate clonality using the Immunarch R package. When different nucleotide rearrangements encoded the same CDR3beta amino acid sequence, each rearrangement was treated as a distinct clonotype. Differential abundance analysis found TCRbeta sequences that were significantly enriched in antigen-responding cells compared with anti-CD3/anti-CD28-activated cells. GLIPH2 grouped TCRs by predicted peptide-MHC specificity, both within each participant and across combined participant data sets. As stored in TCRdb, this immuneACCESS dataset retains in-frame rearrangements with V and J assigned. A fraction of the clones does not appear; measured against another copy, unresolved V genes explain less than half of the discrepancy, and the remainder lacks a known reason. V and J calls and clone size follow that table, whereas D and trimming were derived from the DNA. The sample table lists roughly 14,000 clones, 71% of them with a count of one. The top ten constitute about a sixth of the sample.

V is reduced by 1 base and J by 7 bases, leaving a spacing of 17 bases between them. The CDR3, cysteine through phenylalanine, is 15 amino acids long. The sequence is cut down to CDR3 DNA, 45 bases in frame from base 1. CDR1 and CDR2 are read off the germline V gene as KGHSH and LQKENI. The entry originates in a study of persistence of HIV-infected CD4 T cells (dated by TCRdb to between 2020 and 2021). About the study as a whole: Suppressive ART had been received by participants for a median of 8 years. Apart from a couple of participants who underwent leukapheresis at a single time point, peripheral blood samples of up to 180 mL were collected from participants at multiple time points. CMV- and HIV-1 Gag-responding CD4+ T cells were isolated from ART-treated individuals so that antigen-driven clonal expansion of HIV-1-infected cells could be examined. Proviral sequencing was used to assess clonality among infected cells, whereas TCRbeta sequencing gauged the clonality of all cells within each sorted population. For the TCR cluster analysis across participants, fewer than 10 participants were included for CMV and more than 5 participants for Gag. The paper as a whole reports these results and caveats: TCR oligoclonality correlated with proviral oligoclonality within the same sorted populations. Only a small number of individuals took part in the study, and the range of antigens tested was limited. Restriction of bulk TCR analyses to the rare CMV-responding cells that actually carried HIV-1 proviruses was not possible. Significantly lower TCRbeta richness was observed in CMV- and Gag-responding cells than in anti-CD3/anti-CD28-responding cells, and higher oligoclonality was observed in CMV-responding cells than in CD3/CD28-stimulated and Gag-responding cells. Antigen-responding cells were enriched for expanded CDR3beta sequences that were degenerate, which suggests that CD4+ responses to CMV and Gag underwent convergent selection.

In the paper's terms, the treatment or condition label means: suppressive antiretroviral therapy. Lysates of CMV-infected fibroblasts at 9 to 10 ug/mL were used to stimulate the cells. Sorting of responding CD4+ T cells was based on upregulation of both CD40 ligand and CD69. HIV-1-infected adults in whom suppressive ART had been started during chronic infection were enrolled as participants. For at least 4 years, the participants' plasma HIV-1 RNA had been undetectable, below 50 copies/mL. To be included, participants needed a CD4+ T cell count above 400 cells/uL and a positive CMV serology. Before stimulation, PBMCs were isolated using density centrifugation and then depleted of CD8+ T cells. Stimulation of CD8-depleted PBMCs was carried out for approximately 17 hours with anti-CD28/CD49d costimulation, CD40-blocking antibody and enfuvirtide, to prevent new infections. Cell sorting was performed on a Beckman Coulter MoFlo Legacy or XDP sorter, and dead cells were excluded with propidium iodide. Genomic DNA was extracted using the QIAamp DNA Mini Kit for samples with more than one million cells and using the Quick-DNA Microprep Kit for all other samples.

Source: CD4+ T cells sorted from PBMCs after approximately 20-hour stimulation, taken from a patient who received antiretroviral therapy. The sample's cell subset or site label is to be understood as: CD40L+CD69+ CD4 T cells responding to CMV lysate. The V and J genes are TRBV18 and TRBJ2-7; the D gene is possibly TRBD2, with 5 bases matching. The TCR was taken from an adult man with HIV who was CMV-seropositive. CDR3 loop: CASSPLADPSGEQYF. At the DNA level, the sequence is TGTGCCAGCTCACCACTGGCAGACCCGTCGGGGGAGCAGTACTTC.